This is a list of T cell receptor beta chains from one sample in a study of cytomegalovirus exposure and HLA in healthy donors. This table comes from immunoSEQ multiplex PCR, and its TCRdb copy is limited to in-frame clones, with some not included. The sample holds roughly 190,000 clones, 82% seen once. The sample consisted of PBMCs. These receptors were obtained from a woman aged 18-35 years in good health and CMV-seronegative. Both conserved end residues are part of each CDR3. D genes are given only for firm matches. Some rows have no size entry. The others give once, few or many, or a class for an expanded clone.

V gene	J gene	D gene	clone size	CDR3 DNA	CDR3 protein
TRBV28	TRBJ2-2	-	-	TGTGCCAGCAATAAGGAAACAGTTAACACCGGGGAGCTGTTTTTT	CASNKETVNTGELFF
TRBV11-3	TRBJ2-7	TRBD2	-	TGTGCCAGCAGCCCGGGGGGGGCCTACGAGCAGTACTTC	CASSPGGAYEQYF
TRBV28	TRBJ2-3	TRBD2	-	TGTGCCAGCACCCTAAGCTCCGGACTAGCGACAGATACGCAGTATTTT	CASTLSSGLATDTQYF
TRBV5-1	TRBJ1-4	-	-	TGCGCCAGCAGCGGGAGTTCAACAACTAATGAAAAACTGTTTTTT	CASSGSSTTNEKLFF
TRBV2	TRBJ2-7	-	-	TGTGCCAGCAGGGGGGGACTGACCTACGAGCAGTACTTC	CASRGGLTYEQYF
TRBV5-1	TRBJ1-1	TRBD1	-	TGCGCCAGCAGCGCCAGACAGGGCTCCTTAATGAACACTGAAGCTTTCTTT	CASSARQGSLMNTEAFF
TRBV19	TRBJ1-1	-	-	TGTGCCAGTATCCGGTTGTCGTCGAACACTGAAGCTTTCTTT	CASIRLSSNTEAFF
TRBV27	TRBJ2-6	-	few	TGTGCCAGCAGTCCCACTTCCGGGGATCACTCTGGGGCCAACGTCCTGACTTTC	CASSPTSGDHSGANVLTF
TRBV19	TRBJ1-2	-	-	TGTGCCAGTAGTTGGGGGGATAACTATGGCTACACCTTC	CASSWGDNYGYTF
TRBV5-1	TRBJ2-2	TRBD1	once	TGCGCCAGCAGCTGGGGACAGACGACCGGGGAGCTGTTTTTT	CASSWGQTTGELFF
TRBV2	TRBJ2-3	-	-	TGTGCCAGCAGTCTCCTTGGAGCGGGCACAGATACGCAGTATTTT	CASSLLGAGTDTQYF
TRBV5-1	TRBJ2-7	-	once	TGCGCCAGCAGCGGGGCCGGGGGTAACCCCTACGAGCAGTACTTC	CASSGAGGNPYEQYF
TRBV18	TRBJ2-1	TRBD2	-	TGTGCCAGCTCACCAAAAGAACTAGCGGGAATCTACAATGAGCAGTTCTTC	CASSPKELAGIYNEQFF
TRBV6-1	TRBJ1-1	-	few	TGTGCCAGCGGGCGCCTGAACACTGAAGCTTTCTTT	CASGRLNTEAFF
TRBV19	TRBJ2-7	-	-	TGTGCCAGTAGTACAGGGGCTTGGTCCTACGGGCAGTACTTC	CASSTGAWSYGQYF
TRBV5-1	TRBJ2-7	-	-	TGCGCCAGCAGCGAGGACTACACCTACGAGCAGTACTTC	CASSEDYTYEQYF
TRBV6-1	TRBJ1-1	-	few	TGTGCCAGCAGTGAAGTTGGAGGAGGGACTGAAGCTTTCTTT	CASSEVGGGTEAFF
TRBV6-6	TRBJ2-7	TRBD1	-	TGTGCCAGCGAGGAGGACAGGGCAGACGAGCAGTACTTC	CASEEDRADEQYF
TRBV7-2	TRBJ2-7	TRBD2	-	TGTGCCAGCAGCTTAGCTTGGGGGGGTGGGGGCTCCTACGAGCAGTACTTC	CASSLAWGGGGSYEQYF
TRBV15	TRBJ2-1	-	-	TGTGCCACCAGCCGTGGACATCAACAGGGCAATGAGCAGTTCTTC	CATSRGHQQGNEQFF
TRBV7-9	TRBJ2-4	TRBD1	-	TGTGCCAGCAGCCCTCCGGACAGGGCGGGTGACATTCAGTACTTC	CASSPPDRAGDIQYF
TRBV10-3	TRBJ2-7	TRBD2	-	TGTGCCATCAGTGACGTAGCGGGGGCCACCTACGAGCAGTACTTC	CAISDVAGATYEQYF
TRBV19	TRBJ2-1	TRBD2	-	TGTGCCAGTAGTACCCTAGCGGGAGGAAGGGATGAGCAGTTCTTC	CASSTLAGGRDEQFF
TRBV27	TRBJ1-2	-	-	TGTGCCAGCAGTTTTTCCGGGTCTGCTTCCTATGGCTACACCTTC	CASSFSGSASYGYTF
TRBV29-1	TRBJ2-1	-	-	TGCAGCGTTGTGTGGGGAGCCCCCCTCTACAATGAGCAGTTCTTC	CSVVWGAPLYNEQFF
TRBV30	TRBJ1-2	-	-	TGTGCCTGGAATCCCACGGGGGGCGCGGGATCCTACACCTTC	CAWNPTGGAGSYTF
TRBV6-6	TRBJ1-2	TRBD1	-	TGTGCCAGCAGTTACCGGGACAGTCACTACACCTTC	CASSYRDSHYTF
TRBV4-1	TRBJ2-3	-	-	TGCGCCAGCAGCCATCAGGGAACTAGCACAGATACGCAGTATTTT	CASSHQGTSTDTQYF
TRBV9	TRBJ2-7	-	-	TGTGCCAGCAGCCCGAGCCCCCAAGGGAGAGACGAGCAGTACTTC	CASSPSPQGRDEQYF
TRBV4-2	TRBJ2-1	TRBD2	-	TGTGCCAGCAGCCAAGGCGGGGGACCGGGAGAGCAGTTCTTC	CASSQGGGPGEQFF
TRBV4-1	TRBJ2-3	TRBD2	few	TGCGCCAGCAGCCAAGAAGGGGGAAGCGGGGGGGGCACAGATACGCAGTATTTT	CASSQEGGSGGGTDTQYF
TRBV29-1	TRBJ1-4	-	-	TGCAGCGTTCAGGGCCCGATAAATGAAAAACTGTTTTTT	CSVQGPINEKLFF
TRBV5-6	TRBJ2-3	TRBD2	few	TGTGCCAGCAGCTCCTTAACTAGCGGTCTCACAGATACGCAGTATTTT	CASSSLTSGLTDTQYF
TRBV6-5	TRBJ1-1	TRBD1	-	TGTGCCACATACGGAGGGGGCCGAGGGAACACTGAAGCTTTCTTT	CATYGGGRGNTEAFF
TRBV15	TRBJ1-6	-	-	TGTGCCACCAGCAGAGATCTGGGCAGTAGCTCCTATAATTCACCCCTCCACTTT	CATSRDLGSSSYNSPLHF
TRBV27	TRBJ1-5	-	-	TGTGCCAGCAGTTTAAACGGGAATAGCAATCAGCCCCAGCATTTT	CASSLNGNSNQPQHF
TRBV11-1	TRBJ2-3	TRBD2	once	TGTGCCAGCAGCGGCACGGGACTACGCACAGATACGCAGTATTTT	CASSGTGLRTDTQYF
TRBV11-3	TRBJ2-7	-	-	TGTGCCAGCAAGCCCGCGGAGGGGGGGGGATCGAGCTCCTACGAGCAGTACTTC	CASKPAEGGGSSSYEQYF
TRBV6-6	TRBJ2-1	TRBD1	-	TGTGCCAGAAACCGGGACAGGGGGTACAATGAGCAGTTCTTC	CARNRDRGYNEQFF
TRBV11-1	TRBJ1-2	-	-	TGTGCCAGCAGCTTAATGGCAGGGGTCGGCTACACCTTC	CASSLMAGVGYTF
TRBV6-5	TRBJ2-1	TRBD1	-	TGTGCCAGCTCTGGGCTAGAGGGGGCCAATGAGCAGTTCTTC	CASSGLEGANEQFF
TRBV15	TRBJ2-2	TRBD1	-	TGTGCCACCAGCAGAGATTTAGACAGGGCTAACACCGGGGAGCTGTTTTTT	CATSRDLDRANTGELFF
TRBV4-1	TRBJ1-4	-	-	TGCGCCAGCAGCCAAGGTTCTTCCTTCCAATATGCGGCTAATGAAAAACTGTTTTTT	CASSQGSSFQYAANEKLFF
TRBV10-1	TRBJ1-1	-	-	TGCGCCAGCAGTGCCAATCGGGACACTGAAGCTTTCTTT	CASSANRDTEAFF
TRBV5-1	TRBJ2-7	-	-	TGCGCCAGCAGCGGGGTGGGGGGATCCTACGAGCAGTACTTC	CASSGVGGSYEQYF